A single sample gave rise to the 10 T cell receptor beta chains below, sequenced in a study of CD8 T cells in Susac syndrome. Random hexamers were used to reverse transcribe the RNA input (roughly 0.5 to 1 ug). A single record per CDR3 protein comes from TCRdb applying MiXCR to the immunoSEQ multiplex PCR reads. The sample yields about 140,000 distinct CDR3 sequences, approximately 93% seen once. The specimen sequenced was CD4+ T cells from PBMCs. The receptor source for this set is a human donor in good health.

V gene TRBV20-1 combines with J gene TRBJ1-5; 7 nucleotides match TRBD1. This CDR3 spans 14 amino acids. V dropped 5 bases and J dropped 0; count of bases not matched to a gene: 4. Per germline, CDR1 DFQATT and CDR2 SNEGSKA (reference sequence). The CDR3 reads CSAGGQTSNQPQHF. CDR3 nucleotides: TGCAGTGCTGGGGGACAGACTAGCAATCAGCCCCAGCATTTT.

This clonotype was recorded only once. The gene calls are TRBV4-2 and TRBJ2-7, with 10 bases identical to TRBD1. J gave up 6 bases and V 3 bases, and 5 bases lay outside the gene matches. The CDR3 loop spans 14 amino acids. Germline assignment: CDR1 LGHNA and CDR2 YNFKEQ. DNA of the CDR3: TGTGCCAGCAGCCAGGAAGACAGGGGGCGCGAGCAGTACTTC. It encodes CASSQEDRGREQYF.

This sequence joins TRBV3-1 and TRBJ1-1; weak D call: TRBD1 (6 bases). The V gene lost 1 base and the J gene lost 13 bases, with 13 bases spanning the gap. Germline V gene lookup returns CDR1 LGHDT and CDR2 YNNKEL (reference sequence). There are 12 residues in the CDR3. The DNA for the CDR3 is TGTGCCAGCAGCCAAGGCCCAGGGGCGGTTTTCTTT. Translating it yields CASSQGPGAVFF.

The chain recombines TRBV3-1 with TRBJ1-2, with a possible D match to TRBD1 (5 bases). The V gene lost 3 bases and the J gene lost 0 bases, with 11 bases spanning the gap. The CDR3 runs 15 residues. CDR1 is LGHDT and CDR2 is YNNKEL in the germline V gene (reference sequence). DNA for the CDR3: TGTGCCAGCAGCCAGGGGGTGCGCCCTAACTATGGCTACACCTTC. Protein: CASSQGVRPNYGYTF.

This chain uses TRBV15 with TRBJ1-4, with D tentatively TRBD1 (5 bases). V was cut by 0 bases and J by 7 bases, with 6 bases left in between. Germline CDR1 LNHNV, CDR2 YYDKDF (reference sequence). The CDR3 runs 13 residues. The CDR3 reads CATSRDGGEKLFF. In DNA form, the CDR3 reads TGTGCCACCAGCAGAGATGGGGGTGAAAAACTGTTTTTT.

This clonotype was counted between two and nine times. The J gene is TRBJ2-1, the V gene TRBV5-4; D not certain. The V gene lost 0 bases and the J gene lost 4 bases, with 8 bases spanning the gap. Germline CDR1 reads SGHNT; CDR2 reads YYREEE (reference sequence). This CDR3 has 14 amino acids. This chain's CDR3 is CASSLGGRYNEQFF. Written as DNA, the CDR3 is TGTGCCAGCAGCTTGGGCGGCCGATACAATGAGCAGTTCTTC. Supplemented by reference TRBV5-4 and TRBJ2-1, the full variable domain reads ETGVTQSPTHLIKTRGQQVTLRCSSQSGHNTVSWYQQALGQGPQFIFQYYREEENGRGNFPPRFSGLQFPNYSSELNVNALELDDSALYLCASSLGGRYNEQFFGPGTRLTVL.

In this sample, this clonotype turned up once. CDR3 residues: CASRGALNTGELFF. DNA of the CDR3: TGTGCCAGCAGGGGGGCATTAAACACCGGGGAGCTGTTTTTT. The J gene is TRBJ2-2, the V gene TRBV25-1; D might be TRBD1 (6 bases). V shed 6 bases and J shed 2 bases, with 10 bases lying between them. Per the germline V gene, CDR1 is MGHDK and CDR2 is SYGVNS. The length of the CDR3 is 14 residues.

The V and J genes are TRBV5-4 and TRBJ2-6; the D gene is possibly TRBD1 (6 bases). Trimming stripped 4 bases from V and 2 bases from J, with 16 bases between. Germline V gene sequence: CDR1 SGHNT, CDR2 YYREEE (reference sequence). The CDR3 spans 17 residues. The CDR3 region is CASSTGHGAAGANVLTF. CDR3 DNA sequence: TGTGCCAGCAGCACGGGACACGGGGCCGCTGGGGCCAACGTCCTGACTTTC.

The V call is TRBV14, the J call TRBJ2-1, with TRBD2 identical over 10 bases. The germline CDR1 and CDR2 sequences are SGHDN and FVKESK. With V trimmed by 0 bases and J by 7 bases, 6 bases remained unmatched. There are 16 residues in the CDR3. CDR3 nucleotide sequence: TGTGCCAGCAGCCAAGATCTAGCGGGAGAGGGGAATGAGCAGTTCTTC. Amino acids: CASSQDLAGEGNEQFF.

The chain joins TRBV6-1 to TRBJ2-3; 11 bases agree with TRBD2. The V segment lost 5 bases and the J segment 3 bases; nucleotides outside the gene matches: 10. Germline values: CDR1 MNHNS, CDR2 SASEGT. This CDR3 has 17 residues. The CDR3 spells CASSRLAGTLGTDTQYF. DNA for the CDR3: TGTGCCAGCAGTCGACTAGCGGGAACTCTTGGGACAGATACGCAGTATTTT.